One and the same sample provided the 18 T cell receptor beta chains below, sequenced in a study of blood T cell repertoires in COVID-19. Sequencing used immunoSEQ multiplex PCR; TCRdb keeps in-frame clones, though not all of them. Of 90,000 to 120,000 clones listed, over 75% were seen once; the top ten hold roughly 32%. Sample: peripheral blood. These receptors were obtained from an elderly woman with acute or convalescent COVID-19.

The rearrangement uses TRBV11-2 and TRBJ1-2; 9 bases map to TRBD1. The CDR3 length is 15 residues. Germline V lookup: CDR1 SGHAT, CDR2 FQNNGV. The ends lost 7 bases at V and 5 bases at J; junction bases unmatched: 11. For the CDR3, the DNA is TGTGCCAGCAACCCTCTCGGACAGGGGTCATATGGCTACACCTTC. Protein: CASNPLGQGSYGYTF.

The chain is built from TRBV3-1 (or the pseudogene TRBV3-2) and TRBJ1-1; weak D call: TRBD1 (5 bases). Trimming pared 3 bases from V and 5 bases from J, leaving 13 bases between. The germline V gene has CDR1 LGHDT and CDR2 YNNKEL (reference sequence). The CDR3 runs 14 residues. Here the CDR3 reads CASSQGGVVTEAFF. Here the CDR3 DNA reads TGTGCCAGCAGCCAGGGGGGGGTGGTTACTGAAGCTTTCTTT.

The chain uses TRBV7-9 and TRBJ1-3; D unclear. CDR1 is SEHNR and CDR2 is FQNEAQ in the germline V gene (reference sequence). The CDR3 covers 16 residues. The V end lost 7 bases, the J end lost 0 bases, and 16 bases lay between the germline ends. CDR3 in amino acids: CASTPWLGFSGNTIYF. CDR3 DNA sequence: TGTGCCAGCACCCCCTGGCTAGGATTCTCTGGAAACACCATATATTTT.

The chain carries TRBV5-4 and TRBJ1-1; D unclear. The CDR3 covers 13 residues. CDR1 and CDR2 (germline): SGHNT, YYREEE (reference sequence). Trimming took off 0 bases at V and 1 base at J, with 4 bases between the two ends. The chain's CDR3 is CASSLGGNTEAFF. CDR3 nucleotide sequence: TGTGCCAGCAGCTTGGGCGGGAACACTGAAGCTTTCTTT. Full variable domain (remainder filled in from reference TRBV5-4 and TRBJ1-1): ETGVTQSPTHLIKTRGQQVTLRCSSQSGHNTVSWYQQALGQGPQFIFQYYREEENGRGNFPPRFSGLQFPNYSSELNVNALELDDSALYLCASSLGGNTEAFFGQGTRLTVV.

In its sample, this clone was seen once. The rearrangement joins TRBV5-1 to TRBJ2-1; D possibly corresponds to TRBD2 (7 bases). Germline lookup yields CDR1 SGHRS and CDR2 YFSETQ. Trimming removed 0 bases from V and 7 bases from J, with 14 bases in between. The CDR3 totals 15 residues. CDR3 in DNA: TGCGCCAGCAGCTTGGAGGGGGGGATCGGGAATGAGCAGTTCTTC. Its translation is CASSLEGGIGNEQFF.

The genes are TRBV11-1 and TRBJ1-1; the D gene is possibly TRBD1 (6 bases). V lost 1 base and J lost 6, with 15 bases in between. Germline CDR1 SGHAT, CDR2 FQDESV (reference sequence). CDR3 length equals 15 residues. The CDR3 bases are TGTGCCAGCAGCTTAGATCCCGCAGGGGCGGCTGAAGCTTTCTTT. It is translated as CASSLDPAGAAEAFF.

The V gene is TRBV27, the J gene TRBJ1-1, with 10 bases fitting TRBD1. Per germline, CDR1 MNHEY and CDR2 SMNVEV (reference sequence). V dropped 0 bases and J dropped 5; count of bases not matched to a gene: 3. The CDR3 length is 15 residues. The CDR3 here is CASSLSRTGGTEAFF. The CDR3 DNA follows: TGTGCCAGCAGTTTATCGAGGACAGGGGGAACTGAAGCTTTCTTT.

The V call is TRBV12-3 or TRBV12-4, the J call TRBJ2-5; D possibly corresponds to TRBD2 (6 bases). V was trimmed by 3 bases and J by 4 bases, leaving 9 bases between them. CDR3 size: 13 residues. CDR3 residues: CASSFGGRETQYF. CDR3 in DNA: TGTGCCAGCAGTTTTGGAGGGCGAGAGACCCAGTACTTC.

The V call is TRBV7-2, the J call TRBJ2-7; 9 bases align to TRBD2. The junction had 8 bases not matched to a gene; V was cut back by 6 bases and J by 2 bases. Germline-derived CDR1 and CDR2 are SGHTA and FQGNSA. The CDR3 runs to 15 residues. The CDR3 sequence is CASSISGGKTYEQYF. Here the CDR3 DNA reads TGTGCCAGCAGTATTAGCGGGGGTAAAACCTACGAGCAGTACTTC.

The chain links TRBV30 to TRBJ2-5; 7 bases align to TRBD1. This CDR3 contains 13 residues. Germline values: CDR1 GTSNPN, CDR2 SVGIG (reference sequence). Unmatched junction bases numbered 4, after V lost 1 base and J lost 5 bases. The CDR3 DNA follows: TGTGCCTGGAGTGGAAACAGGGGTGAGACCCAGTACTTC. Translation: CAWSGNRGETQYF.

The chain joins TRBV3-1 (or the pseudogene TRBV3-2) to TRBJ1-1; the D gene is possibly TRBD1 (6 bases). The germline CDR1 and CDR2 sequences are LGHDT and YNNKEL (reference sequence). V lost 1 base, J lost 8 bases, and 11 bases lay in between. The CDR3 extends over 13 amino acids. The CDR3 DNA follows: TGTGCCAGCAGCCAAGTCAGGGGCGGGGAAGCTTTCTTT. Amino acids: CASSQVRGGEAFF.

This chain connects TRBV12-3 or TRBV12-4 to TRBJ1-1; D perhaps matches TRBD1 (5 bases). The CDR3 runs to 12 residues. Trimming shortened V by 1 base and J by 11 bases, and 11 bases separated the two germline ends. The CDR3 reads CASSLVGGEAFF. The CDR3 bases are TGTGCCAGCAGTTTAGTCGGGGGTGAGGCTTTCTTT.

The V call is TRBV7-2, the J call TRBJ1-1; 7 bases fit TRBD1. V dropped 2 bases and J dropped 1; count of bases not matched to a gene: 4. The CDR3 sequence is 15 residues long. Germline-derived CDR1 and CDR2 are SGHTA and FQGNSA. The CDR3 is CASSLQGGANTEAFF. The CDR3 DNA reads TGTGCCAGCAGCTTACAAGGGGGCGCGAACACTGAAGCTTTCTTT.

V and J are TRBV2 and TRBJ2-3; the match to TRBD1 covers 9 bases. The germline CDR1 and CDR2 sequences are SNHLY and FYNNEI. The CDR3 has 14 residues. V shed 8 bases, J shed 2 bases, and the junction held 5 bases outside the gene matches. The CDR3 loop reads CASLQGAPTDTQYF. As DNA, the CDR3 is TGTGCCAGCCTACAGGGGGCCCCCACAGATACGCAGTATTTT. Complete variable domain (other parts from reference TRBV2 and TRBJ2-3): EPEVTQTPSHQVTQMGQEVILRCVPISNHLYFYWYRQILGQKVEFLVSFYNNEISEKSEIFDDQFSVERPDGSNFTLKIRSTKLEDSAMYFCASLQGAPTDTQYFGPGTRLTVL.

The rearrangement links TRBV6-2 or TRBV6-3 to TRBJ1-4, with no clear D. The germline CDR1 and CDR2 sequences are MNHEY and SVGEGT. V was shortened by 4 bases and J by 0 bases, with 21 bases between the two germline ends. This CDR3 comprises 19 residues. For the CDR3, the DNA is TGTGCCAGCAGTTCCGCCCCCCAACCCTGGGCCACAACTAATGAAAAACTGTTTTTT. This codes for CASSSAPQPWATTNEKLFF.

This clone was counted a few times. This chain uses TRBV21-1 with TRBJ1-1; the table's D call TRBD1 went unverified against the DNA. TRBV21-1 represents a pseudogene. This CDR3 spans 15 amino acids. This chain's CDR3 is CASSSSGGCTTEAFF. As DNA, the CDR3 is TGTGCCAGCAGCTCCTCAGGGGGCTGTACGACTGAAGCTTTCTTT.

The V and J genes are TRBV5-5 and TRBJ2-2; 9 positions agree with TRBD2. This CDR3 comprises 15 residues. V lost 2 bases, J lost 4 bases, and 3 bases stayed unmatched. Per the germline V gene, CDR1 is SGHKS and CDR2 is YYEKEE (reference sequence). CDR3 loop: CASSFAGGGTGELFF. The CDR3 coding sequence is TGTGCCAGCAGCTTCGCGGGGGGGGGCACCGGGGAGCTGTTTTTT.

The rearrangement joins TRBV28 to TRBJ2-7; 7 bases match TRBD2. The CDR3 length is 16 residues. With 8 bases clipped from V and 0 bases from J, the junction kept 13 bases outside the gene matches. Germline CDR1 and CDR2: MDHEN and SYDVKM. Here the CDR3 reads CASHSSGGRSSYEQYF. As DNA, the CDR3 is TGTGCCAGCCATTCCTCGGGGGGACGTAGCTCCTACGAGCAGTACTTC.